These T cell receptor beta chains were read from a single sample in a study of T cell responses to AZD1222 COVID-19 vaccine. Sequenced by immunoSEQ multiplex PCR; TCRdb stores in-frame clones only, minus some. The sample lists just over 150,000 clones, roughly nine tenths occurring once. The sample was peripheral blood, taken on day 0 of AZD1222 vaccination. Receptors were obtained from an adult in good health. The CDR3 runs from the conserved cysteine through the conserved F or W. A D gene is named only where the DNA matches it firmly. The size field is filled for only some rows; it gives once, few, many or a size class.

. TRBJ1-1 . TRBV6-5 TGTGCCAGCCAGATCGGGGTGAACACTGAAGCTTTCTTT CASQIGVNTEAFF
. TRBJ1-5 . TRBV6-5 TGTGCCAGCAGCCAACGTAGGGGCAATCAGCCCCAGCATTTT CASSQRRGNQPQHF
TRBD1 TRBJ1-1 . TRBV29-1 TGCAGCGCGTACAGGGGGACTGAAGCTTTCTTT CSAYRGTEAFF
. TRBJ2-7 . TRBV7-2 TGTGCCAGCAGCTTAAATTCCCCCTACGAGCAGTACTTC CASSLNSPYEQYF
. TRBJ1-1 . TRBV9 TGTGCCAGCAGCGTAGAGGCCACTCTGAACACTGAAGCTTTCTTT CASSVEATLNTEAFF
. TRBJ1-1 . TRBV7-9 TGTGCCAGCAGTCGGACTGAGAACACTGAAGCTTTCTTT CASSRTENTEAFF
TRBD2 TRBJ2-5 . TRBV5-1 TGCGCCAGCAGCCATACTAGCGGGAGTCCCCAAGAGACCCAGTACTTC CASSHTSGSPQETQYF
TRBD1 TRBJ1-1 . TRBV6-2/TRBV6-3 TGTGCCAGCAGTCAGGGGGGTGTTGAAGCTTTCTTT CASSQGGVEAFF
TRBD1 TRBJ1-1 . TRBV7-8 TGTGCCAGCAGCCAACAGGGGTCGAGATTGAACACTGAAGCTTTCTTT CASSQQGSRLNTEAFF
. TRBJ1-6 . TRBV6-5 TGTGCCAGCAGGCTAGACACCTCCTATAATTCACCCCTCCACTTT CASRLDTSYNSPLHF
. TRBJ2-7 . TRBV4-3 TGCGCCAGCAGCCAGGGGCGGGATTACGAGCAGTACTTC CASSQGRDYEQYF
. TRBJ1-6 . TRBV5-3 TGTGCCAGAAGCTTGGCCTGGTTGATCAATGATAATTCACCCCTCCACTTT CARSLAWLINDNSPLHF
. TRBJ2-5 . TRBV23-1 TGCGCCAGCAGTCAATCACCGGGACACTTCCAAGAGACCCAGTACTTC CASSQSPGHFQETQYF
. TRBJ2-1 . TRBV5-4 TGTGCCAGCAACCTCCGGGGGTCCTACAATGAGCAGTTCTTC CASNLRGSYNEQFF
TRBD2 TRBJ2-1 once TRBV5-1 TGCGCCAGCAGCCCCTTAGCGGGTGGCTACAATGAGCAGTTCTTC CASSPLAGGYNEQFF
. TRBJ2-1 . TRBV2 TGTGCCAGCAGTGAATGGGTTCCCCGGGGTGAGCAGTTCTTC CASSEWVPRGEQFF
. TRBJ2-7 . TRBV2 TGTGCCAGCAGCGTAATGACTACTACTGGGTACGAGCAGTACTTC CASSVMTTTGYEQYF
. TRBJ1-1 . TRBV2 TGTGCCAGCAGCCTGACAGCGCTGAACACTGAAGCTTTCTTT CASSLTALNTEAFF
TRBD2 TRBJ2-1 . TRBV5-1 TGCGCCAGCAGCCTGGCGGGGGTTCCCTACAATGAGCAGTTCTTC CASSLAGVPYNEQFF
TRBD2 TRBJ2-1 . TRBV4-1 TGCGCCAGCAGCCGACGACTAGCGGGCCAACCCTACAATGAGCAGTTCTTC CASSRRLAGQPYNEQFF
. TRBJ1-5 . TRBV9 TGTGCCAGCAGCGTATCTGGTTATAGCAATCAGCCCCAGCATTTT CASSVSGYSNQPQHF
TRBD1 TRBJ2-5 once TRBV14 TGTGCCAGCAGCCAAGCCGACAGGGGGTCCCAAGAGACCCAGTACTTC CASSQADRGSQETQYF
. TRBJ1-2 . TRBV2 TGTGCCAGCAGTGGTGACAGCAGCCTAGGCTACACCTTC CASSGDSSLGYTF
. TRBJ2-1 . TRBV2 TGTGCCAGCAGTGAAGGGGGGACTCCCAACTTGTCCTACAATGAGCAGTTCTTC CASSEGGTPNLSYNEQFF
. TRBJ1-4 . TRBV27 TGTGCCAGCAGCCCCAGTTTGCCAGGATTTGCAACTAATGAAAAACTGTTTTTT CASSPSLPGFATNEKLFF